The 9 T cell receptor beta chains reported below all come from one sample, sequenced in a study of OX40 agonist ivuxolimab in advanced cancers. Assay: immunoSEQ multiplex PCR; the TCRdb copy retains only in-frame clones and omits some. The table includes 90,000 to 120,000 clones, approximately 89% detected once. The input for sequencing was CD4+ or CD8+ T cells sorted from blood, taken in a trial of the OX40 agonist ivuxolimab. Every receptor here comes from an adult with an advanced solid tumor such as melanoma, head and neck, liver or kidney cancer.

Worth noting for this clone: Other DNA sequences in the sample encode the same CDR3. The chain employs TRBV7-3 and TRBJ1-1, with unresolved D. The CDR3 has 13 amino acids. In germline, CDR1 is SGHTA, CDR2 FQGTGA. V shed 5 bases and J shed 4 bases, with 11 bases lying between them. The CDR3 DNA sequence: TGTGCCAGCAGCCCCCGGGCCGGCACTGAAGCTTTCTTT. It codes for CASSPRAGTEAFF.

This clone was seen more than once but under ten times. The chain couples TRBV18 to TRBJ2-2; D is unresolved. The germline V and J ends were trimmed by 2 bases and 4 bases, with 11 bases remaining between them. In germline, CDR1 is KGHSH, CDR2 LQKENI. This CDR3 is built from 15 residues. CDR3 nucleotides: TGTGCCAGCTCACCAACGGCCCCAGCCACCGGGGAGCTGTTTTTT. Translated: CASSPTAPATGELFF. The full variable domain, in which reference TRBV18 and TRBJ2-2 provide the parts outside the CDR3, is NAGVMQNPRHLVRRRGQEARLRCSPMKGHSHVYWYRQLPEEGLKFMVYLQKENIIDESGMPKERFSAEFPKEGPSILRIQQVVRGDSAAYFCASSPTAPATGELFFGEGSRLTVL.

This sequence joins TRBV25-1 and TRBJ2-2; TRBD2 might be the D (6 bases). Germline V gene sequence: CDR1 MGHDK, CDR2 SYGVNS. The ends were cut back, 4 bases at V and 3 bases at J, with 15 bases in the middle. This CDR3 is built from 16 residues. The CDR3 region has the DNA TGTGCCAGCAGTGGCAGGAGGGCCCTCGACACCGGGGAGCTGTTTTTT. Its translation is CASSGRRALDTGELFF.

V is TRBV11-2 and J is TRBJ2-5; 10 nucleotides line up with TRBD1. The DNA end is more similar to TRBJ2-7, so the J call may be wrong. The CDR3 is 15 amino acids. In germline, CDR1 is SGHAT, CDR2 FQNNGV. The CDR3 here is CASSLRQGAFDEQYF. In DNA form, the CDR3 reads TGTGCCAGCAGCTTGAGACAGGGGGCCTTCGACGAGCAGTACTTC.

The rearrangement links TRBV6-1 to TRBJ2-3, with no clear D. CDR1 is MNHNS and CDR2 is SASEGT in the germline V gene. The V end lost 2 bases, the J end lost 2 bases, and 11 bases lay between the germline ends. This CDR3 has 15 amino acids. CDR3 sequence reads: CASSELGHFTDTQYF. CDR3 DNA sequence: TGTGCCAGCAGTGAACTGGGTCATTTCACAGATACGCAGTATTTT.

The table lists this clone with a few counts. The V gene is TRBV7-9, the J gene TRBJ2-6; possible D gene TRBD2, 6 bases. V was clipped by 5 bases and J by 2 bases, with 16 bases between them. The CDR3 spans 17 residues. Germline V lookup: CDR1 SEHNR, CDR2 FQNEAQ (reference sequence). Here the CDR3 DNA reads TGTGCCAGCAGCCGCGCCGCCGGGGAGGCTGGGGCCAACGTCCTGACTTTC. Protein sequence: CASSRAAGEAGANVLTF.

The V gene is TRBV4-2, the J gene TRBJ2-7; D is perhaps TRBD1 (6 bases). Trimming shortened V by 1 base and J by 4 bases, and 23 bases separated the two germline ends. The CDR3 spans 18 residues. The germline V gene has CDR1 LGHNA and CDR2 YNFKEQ. DNA of the CDR3: TGTGCCAGCAGCCAAGGTCCTATAGTAGGACAGAGTTATTACGAGCAGTACTTC. Translating gives CASSQGPIVGQSYYEQYF.

The chain links TRBV7-2 to TRBJ2-7; 10 bases line up with TRBD2. The CDR3 length is 15 residues. Germline trimming cut 3 bases from V and 7 bases from J; bases unmatched to any gene: 9. The germline V gene encodes CDR1 SGHTA and CDR2 FQGNSA. The CDR3 DNA sequence: TGTGCCAGCAGCTTCCTTAGCGGGGGGCGTAGTGAGCAGTACTTC. Encoded protein: CASSFLSGGRSEQYF.

The rearrangement uses TRBV29-1 and TRBJ2-5; 8 bases are shared with TRBD2. V lost 4 bases, J lost 5 bases, and 9 bases stayed unmatched. CDR1 is SQVTM, CDR2 ANQGSEA, per germline. The CDR3 totals 14 residues. In DNA, the CDR3 is TGCAGCGTTGGCCCCGGGACTAGAGGGGAGACCCAGTACTTC. This gives the protein CSVGPGTRGETQYF.